This T cell receptor beta chain originates from a study of T cell repertoires in cytomegalovirus infection. The CDR3 spans 15 residues. In germline, CDR1 is SNHLY, CDR2 FYNNEI. V lost 2 bases, J lost 7 bases, and 5 bases stayed unmatched. The table lists this clonotype with many counts. TCRdb ran MiXCR on the reads and lists one entry per CDR3 protein. Of 200,000 to 300,000 distinct CDR3 sequences in the sample, approximately 6.7% were seen once. V usage is TRBV2 and J usage is TRBJ1-6, with 7 bases matching TRBD1. The clonotype originates from a human donor in good health (CMV status not recorded). Some clones in this sample may be carry-over from other donors' samples. The sequenced material came from PBMCs. In DNA, the CDR3 is TGTGCCAGCAGTGAAAGACAGGGAGGAAATTCACCCCTCCACTTT. This sequence encodes CASSERQGGNSPLHF.